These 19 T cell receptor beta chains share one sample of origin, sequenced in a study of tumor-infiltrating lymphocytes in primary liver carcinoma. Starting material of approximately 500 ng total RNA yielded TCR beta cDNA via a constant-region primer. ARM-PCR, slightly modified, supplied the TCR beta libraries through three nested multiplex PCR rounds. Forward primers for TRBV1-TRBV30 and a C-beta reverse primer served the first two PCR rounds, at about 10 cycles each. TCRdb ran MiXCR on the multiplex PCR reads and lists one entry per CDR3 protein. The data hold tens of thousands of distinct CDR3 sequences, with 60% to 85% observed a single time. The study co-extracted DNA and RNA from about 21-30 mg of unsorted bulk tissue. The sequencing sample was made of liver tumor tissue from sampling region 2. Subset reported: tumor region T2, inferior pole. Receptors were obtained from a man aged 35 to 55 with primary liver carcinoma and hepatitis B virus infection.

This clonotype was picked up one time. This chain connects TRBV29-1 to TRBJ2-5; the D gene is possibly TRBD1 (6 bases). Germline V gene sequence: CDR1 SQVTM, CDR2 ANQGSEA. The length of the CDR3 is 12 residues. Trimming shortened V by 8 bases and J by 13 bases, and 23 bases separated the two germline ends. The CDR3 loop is CSSMDSGETLYF. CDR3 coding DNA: TGCAGCAGTATGGACAGTGGAGAGACACTGTACTTC.

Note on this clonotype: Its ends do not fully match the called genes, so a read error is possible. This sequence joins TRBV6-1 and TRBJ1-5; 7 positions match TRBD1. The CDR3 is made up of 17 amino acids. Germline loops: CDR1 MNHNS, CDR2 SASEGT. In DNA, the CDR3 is TGTGCCAGCAGTGAAACCCGACAAGGGACAGTCAATCAGGCCCAGCATTTT. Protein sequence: CASSETRQGTVNQAQHF.

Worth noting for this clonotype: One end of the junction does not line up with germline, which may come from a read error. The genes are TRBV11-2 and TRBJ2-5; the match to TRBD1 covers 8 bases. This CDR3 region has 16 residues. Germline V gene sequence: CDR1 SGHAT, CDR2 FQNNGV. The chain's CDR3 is CVSSLTAGGLGENQYF. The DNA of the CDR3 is TGTGTCAGCAGCTTAACAGCAGGGGGCTTGGGGGAGAACCAGTACTTC. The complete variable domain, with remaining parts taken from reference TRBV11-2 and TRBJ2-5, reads EAGVAQSPRYKIIEKRQSVAFWCNPISGHATLYWYQQILGQGPKLLIQFQNNGVVDDSQLPKDRFSAERLKGVDSTLKIQPAKLEDSAVYLCVSSLTAGGLGENQYFGPGTRLLVL.

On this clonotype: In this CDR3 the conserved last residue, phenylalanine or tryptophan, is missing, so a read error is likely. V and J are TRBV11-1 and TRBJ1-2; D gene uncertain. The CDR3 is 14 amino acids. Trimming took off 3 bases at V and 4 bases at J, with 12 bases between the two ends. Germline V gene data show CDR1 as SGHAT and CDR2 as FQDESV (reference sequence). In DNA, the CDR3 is TGTGCCAGCAGCTTCAAGAGATTTGGCTATGGCTACACCTCC. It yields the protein CASSFKRFGYGYTS.

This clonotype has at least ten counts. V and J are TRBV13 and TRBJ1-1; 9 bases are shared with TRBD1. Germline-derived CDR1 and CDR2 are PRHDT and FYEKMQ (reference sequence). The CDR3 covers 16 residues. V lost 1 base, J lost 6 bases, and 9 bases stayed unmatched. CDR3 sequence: CASSLVWDRALAEAFF. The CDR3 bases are TGTGCCAGCAGCTTAGTATGGGACAGGGCTCTAGCTGAAGCTTTCTTT.

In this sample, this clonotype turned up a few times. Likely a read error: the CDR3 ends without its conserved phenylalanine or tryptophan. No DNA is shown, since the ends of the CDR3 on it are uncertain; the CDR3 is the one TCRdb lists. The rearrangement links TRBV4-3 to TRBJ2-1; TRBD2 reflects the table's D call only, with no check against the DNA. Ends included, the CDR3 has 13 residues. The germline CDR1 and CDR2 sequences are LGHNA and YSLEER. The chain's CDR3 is CASSQRSSGSVFL.

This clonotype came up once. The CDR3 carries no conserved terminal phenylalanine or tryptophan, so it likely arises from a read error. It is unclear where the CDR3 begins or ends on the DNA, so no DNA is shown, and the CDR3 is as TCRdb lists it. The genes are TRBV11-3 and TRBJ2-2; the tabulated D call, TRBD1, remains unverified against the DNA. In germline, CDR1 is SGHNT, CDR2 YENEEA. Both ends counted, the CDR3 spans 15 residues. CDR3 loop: CSSSLSPRGDAELLY.

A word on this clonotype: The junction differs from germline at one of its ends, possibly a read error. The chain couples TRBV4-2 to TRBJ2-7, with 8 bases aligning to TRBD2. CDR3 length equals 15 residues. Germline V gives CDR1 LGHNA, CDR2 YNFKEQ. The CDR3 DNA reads TGTGCCAGCAGCCAAGTGTGGACTAGCCCCTACGAGCAATACTTC. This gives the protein CASSQVWTSPYEQYF.

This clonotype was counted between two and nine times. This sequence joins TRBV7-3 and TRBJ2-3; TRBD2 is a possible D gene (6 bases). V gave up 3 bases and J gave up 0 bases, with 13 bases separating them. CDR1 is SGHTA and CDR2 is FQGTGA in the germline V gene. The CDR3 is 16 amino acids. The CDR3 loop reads CASSFKSGSSTDTQYF. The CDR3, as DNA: TGTGCCAGCAGCTTTAAAAGCGGGTCTAGCACAGATACGCAGTATTTT.

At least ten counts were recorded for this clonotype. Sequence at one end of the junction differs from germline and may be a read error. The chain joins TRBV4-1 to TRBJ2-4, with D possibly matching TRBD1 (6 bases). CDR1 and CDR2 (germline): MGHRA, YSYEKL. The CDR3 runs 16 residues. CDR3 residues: CASGQVGQSAKNIQYF. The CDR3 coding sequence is TGCGCCAGCGGCCAAGTAGGACAGTCGGCCAAAAACATTCAGTACTTC.

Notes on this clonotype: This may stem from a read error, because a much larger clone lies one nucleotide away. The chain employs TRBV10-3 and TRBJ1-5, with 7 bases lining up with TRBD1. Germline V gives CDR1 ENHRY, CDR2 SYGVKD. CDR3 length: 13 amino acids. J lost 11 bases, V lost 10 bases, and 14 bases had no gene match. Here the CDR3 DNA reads TGTGCCACGACCGGGACAGACCAGGCGTCCCAGCATTTT. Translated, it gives CATTGTDQASQHF.

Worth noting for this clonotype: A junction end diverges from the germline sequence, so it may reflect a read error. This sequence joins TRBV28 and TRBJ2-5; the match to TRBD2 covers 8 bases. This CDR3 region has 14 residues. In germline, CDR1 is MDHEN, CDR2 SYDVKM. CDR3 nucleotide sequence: TGTGCCAGCAGTCACCACATAGCGGGAATGACCCAGTATTTC. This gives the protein CASSHHIAGMTQYF.

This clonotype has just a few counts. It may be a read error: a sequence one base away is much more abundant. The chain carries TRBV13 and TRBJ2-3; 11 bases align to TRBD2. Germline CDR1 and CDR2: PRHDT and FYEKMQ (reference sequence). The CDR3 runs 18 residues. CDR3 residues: CAGSSRSSGRRKTDTQYF. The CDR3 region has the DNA TGTGCCGGCAGCTCCCGGTCTAGCGGGAGGAGGAAGACAGATACGCAGTATTTT.

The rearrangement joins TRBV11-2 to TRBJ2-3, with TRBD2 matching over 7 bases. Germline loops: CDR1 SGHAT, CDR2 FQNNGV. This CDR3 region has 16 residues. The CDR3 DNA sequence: TGTCCCAACAGCCGGGAAACTGGGAGGGTCGGAGATACGCAGTATTTT. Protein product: CPNSRETGRVGDTQYF.

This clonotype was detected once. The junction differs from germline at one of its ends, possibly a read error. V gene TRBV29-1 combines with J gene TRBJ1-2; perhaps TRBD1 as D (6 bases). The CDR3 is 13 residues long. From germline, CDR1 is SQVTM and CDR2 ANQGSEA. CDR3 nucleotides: TGCAGCATTGAAGGGGGTCCAATGCATGGCTACATCTTC. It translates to CSIEGGPMHGYIF.

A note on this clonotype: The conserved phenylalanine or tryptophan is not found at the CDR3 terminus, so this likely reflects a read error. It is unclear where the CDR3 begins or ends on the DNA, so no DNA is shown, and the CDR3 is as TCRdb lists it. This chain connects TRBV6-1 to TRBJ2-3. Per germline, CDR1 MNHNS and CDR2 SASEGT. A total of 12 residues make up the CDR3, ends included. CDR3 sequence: CASKPSTDTHYL.

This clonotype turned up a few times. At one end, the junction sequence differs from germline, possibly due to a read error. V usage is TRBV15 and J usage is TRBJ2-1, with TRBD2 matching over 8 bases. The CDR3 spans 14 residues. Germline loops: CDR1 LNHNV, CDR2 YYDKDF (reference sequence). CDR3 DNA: TGTGCCACCAGCAGAGGAGCGGGAGACAATGAGCAGTCCTTC. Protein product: CATSRGAGDNEQSF. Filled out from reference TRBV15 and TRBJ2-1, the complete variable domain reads DAMVIQNPRYQVTQFGKPVTLSCSQTLNHNVMYWYQQKSSQAPKLLFHYYDKDFNNEADTPDNFQSRRPNTSFCFLDIRSPGLGDTAMYLCATSRGAGDNEQSFGPGTRLTVL.

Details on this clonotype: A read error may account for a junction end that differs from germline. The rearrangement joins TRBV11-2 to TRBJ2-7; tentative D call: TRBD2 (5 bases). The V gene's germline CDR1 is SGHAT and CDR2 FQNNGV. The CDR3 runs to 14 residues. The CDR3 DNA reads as TGTGCCAGCAGCTTAGGAGGGTCTAGCTACCAGCAATCCTTC. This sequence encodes CASSLGGSSYQQSF.

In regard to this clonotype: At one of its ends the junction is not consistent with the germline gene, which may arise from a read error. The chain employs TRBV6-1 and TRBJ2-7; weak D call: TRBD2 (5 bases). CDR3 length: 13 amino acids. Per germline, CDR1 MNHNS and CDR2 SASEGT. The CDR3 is CASRERNSYEQCF. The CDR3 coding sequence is TGTGCCAGCAGGGAGCGGAACTCCTACGAGCAGTGCTTC.